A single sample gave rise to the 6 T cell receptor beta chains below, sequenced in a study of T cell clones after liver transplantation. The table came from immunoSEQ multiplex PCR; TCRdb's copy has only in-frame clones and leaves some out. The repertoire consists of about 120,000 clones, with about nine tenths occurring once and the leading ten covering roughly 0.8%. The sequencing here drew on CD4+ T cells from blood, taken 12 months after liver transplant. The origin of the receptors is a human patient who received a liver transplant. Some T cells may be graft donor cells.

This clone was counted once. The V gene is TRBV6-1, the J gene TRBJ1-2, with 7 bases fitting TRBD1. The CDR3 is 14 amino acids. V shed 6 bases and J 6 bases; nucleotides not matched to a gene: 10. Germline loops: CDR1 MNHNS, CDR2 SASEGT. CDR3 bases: TGTGCCAGCAGGACAGGGCCAAATCAAGATGGCTACACCTTC. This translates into CASRTGPNQDGYTF.

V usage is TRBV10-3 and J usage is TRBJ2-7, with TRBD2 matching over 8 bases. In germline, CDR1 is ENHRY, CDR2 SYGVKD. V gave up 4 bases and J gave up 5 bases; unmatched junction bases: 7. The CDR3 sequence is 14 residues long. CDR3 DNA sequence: TGTGCCATCAGTGTCGGGAGGGCCGGAAACGAGCAGTACTTC. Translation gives CAISVGRAGNEQYF.

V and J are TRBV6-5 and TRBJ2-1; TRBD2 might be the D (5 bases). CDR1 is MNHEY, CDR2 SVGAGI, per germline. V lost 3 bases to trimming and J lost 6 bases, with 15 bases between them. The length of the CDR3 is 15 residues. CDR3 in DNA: TGTGCCAGCAGTTATTTGGGGTCCGAGGGCAATGAGCAGTTCTTC. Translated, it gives CASSYLGSEGNEQFF.

The DNA of the CDR3 is TGCAGCGTTGAAGGCGAGCGGGAGGACCCCCCAGAGACCCAGTACTTC. Translating gives CSVEGEREDPPETQYF. The gene calls are TRBV29-1 and TRBJ2-5; TRBD2 aligns across 9 bases. The CDR3 sequence is 16 residues long. Trimming at V came to 1 base and at J to 4 bases, leaving 10 bases not matched to a gene. Germline-derived CDR1 and CDR2 are SQVTM and ANQGSEA.

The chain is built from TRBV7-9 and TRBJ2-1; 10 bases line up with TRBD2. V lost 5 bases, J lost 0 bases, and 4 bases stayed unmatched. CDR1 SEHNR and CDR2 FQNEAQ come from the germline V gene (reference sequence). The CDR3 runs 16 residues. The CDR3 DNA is TGTGCCAGCAGCCCGGGACTAGCGAGCTCCTACAATGAGCAGTTCTTC. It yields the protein CASSPGLASSYNEQFF.

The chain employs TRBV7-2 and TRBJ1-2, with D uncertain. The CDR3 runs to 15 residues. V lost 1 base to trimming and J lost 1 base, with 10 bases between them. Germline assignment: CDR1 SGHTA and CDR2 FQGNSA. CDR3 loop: CASSLDSLINYGYTF. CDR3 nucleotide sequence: TGTGCCAGCAGCTTAGACAGCTTAATTAACTATGGCTACACCTTC.